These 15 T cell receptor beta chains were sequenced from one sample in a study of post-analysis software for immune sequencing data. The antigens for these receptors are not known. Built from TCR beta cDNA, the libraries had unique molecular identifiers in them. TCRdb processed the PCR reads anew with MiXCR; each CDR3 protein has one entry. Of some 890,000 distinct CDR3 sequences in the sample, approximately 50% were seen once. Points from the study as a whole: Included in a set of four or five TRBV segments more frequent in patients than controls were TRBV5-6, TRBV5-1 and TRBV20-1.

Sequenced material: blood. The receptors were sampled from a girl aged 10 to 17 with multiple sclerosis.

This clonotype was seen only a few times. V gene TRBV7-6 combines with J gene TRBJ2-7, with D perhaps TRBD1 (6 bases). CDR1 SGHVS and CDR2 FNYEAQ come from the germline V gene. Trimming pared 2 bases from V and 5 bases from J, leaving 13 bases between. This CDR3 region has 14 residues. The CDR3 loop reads CASSLQGNEDEQYF. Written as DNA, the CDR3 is TGTGCCAGCAGCTTACAGGGGAACGAAGACGAGCAGTACTTC.

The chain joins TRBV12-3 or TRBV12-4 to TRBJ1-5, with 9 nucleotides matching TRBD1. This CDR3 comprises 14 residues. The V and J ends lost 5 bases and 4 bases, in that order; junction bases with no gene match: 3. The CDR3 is CASSTGGANQPQHF. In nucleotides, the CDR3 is TGTGCCAGCAGTACAGGGGGCGCAAATCAGCCCCAGCATTTT.

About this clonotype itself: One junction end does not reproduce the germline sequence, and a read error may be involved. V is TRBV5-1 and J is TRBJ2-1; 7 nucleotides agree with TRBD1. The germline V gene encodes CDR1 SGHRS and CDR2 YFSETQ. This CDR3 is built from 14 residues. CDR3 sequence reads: CAGSFDRASYEQFF. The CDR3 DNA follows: TGCGCCGGCAGCTTTGACAGGGCGTCCTACGAGCAGTTCTTC.

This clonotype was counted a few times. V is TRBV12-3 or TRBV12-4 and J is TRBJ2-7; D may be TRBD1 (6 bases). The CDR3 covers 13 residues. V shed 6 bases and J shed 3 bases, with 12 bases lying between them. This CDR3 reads CASSRAGVYEQYF. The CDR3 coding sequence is TGTGCCAGCAGCCGGGCAGGGGTCTACGAGCAGTACTTC.

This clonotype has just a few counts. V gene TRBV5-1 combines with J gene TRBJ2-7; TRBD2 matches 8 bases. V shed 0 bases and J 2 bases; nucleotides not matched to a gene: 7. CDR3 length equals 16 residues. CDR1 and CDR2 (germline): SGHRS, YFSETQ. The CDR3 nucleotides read TGCGCCAGCAGCTTGGCAGATGGACTAGCAGCCTACGAGCAGTACTTC. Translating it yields CASSLADGLAAYEQYF.

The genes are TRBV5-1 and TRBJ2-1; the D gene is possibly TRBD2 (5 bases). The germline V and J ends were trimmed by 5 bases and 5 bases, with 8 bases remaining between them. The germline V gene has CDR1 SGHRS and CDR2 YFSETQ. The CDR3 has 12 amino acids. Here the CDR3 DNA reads TGCGCCAGCAGACCGCGGGACAATGAGCAGTTCTTC. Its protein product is CASRPRDNEQFF.

This chain's CDR3 is CASSMPGHPKETQYF. CDR3 nucleotides: TGTGCCAGCAGTATGCCGGGACACCCTAAAGAGACCCAGTACTTC. The chain has TRBV6-5 and TRBJ2-5; a possible D gene is TRBD1 (6 bases). CDR1 is MNHEY and CDR2 is SVGAGI in the germline V gene. The V end was cut by 5 bases, the J end by 3 bases, with 16 bases between. The CDR3 spans 15 residues.

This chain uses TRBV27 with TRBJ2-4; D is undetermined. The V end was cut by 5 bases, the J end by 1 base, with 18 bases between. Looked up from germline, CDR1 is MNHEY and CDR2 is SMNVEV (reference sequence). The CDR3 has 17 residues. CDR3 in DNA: TGTGCCAGCAGTCCGTCTGTTTGGGAAGGGGCCAAAAACATTCAGTACTTC. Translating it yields CASSPSVWEGAKNIQYF.

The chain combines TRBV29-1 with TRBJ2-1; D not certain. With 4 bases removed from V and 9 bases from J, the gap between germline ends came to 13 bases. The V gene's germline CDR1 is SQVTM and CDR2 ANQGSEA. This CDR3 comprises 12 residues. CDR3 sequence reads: CSVAPLRLEQFF. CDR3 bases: TGCAGCGTTGCGCCCCTTCGGCTTGAGCAGTTCTTC.

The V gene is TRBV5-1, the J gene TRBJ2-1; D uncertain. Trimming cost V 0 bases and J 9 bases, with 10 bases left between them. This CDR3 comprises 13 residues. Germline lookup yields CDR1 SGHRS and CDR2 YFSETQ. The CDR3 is CASSLDVIGEQFF. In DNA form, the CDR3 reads TGCGCCAGCAGCTTGGACGTCATCGGTGAGCAGTTCTTC.

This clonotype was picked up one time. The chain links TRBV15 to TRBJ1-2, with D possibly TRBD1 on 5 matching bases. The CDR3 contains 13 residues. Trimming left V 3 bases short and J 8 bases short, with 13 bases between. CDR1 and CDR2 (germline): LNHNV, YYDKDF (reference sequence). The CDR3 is CATSSRVMRGYTF. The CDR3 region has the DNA TGTGCCACCAGCAGCAGGGTAATGCGAGGCTACACCTTC.

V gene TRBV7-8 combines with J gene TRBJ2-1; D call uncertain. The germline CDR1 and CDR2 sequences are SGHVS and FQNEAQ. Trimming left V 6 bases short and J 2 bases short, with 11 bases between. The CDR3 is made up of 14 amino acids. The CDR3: CASSSLITYNEQFF. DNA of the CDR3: TGTGCCAGCAGTTCCTTGATCACCTACAATGAGCAGTTCTTC.

As DNA, the CDR3 is TGCAGTGCAGAGGACAGGGACTCCTACGAGCAGTACTTC. It translates to CSAEDRDSYEQYF. J is TRBJ2-7 and V is TRBV20-1; 8 bases map to TRBD1. V gave up 6 bases and J gave up 0 bases; unmatched junction bases: 4. Germline assignment: CDR1 DFQATT and CDR2 SNEGSKA (reference sequence). This CDR3 spans 13 amino acids.

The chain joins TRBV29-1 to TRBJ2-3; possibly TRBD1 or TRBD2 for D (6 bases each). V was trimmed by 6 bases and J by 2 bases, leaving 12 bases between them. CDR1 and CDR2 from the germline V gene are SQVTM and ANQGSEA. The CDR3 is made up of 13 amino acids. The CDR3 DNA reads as TGCAGCGTGCGGAGGGACACCACAGATACGCAGTATTTT. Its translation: CSVRRDTTDTQYF.

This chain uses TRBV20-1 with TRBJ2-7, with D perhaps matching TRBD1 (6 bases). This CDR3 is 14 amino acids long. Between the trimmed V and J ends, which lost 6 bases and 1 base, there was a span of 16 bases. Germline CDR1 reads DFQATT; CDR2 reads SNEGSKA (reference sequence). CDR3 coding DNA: TGCAGTGCATCAGGGACAAAAGTGTCCTACGAGCAGTACTTC. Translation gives CSASGTKVSYEQYF.